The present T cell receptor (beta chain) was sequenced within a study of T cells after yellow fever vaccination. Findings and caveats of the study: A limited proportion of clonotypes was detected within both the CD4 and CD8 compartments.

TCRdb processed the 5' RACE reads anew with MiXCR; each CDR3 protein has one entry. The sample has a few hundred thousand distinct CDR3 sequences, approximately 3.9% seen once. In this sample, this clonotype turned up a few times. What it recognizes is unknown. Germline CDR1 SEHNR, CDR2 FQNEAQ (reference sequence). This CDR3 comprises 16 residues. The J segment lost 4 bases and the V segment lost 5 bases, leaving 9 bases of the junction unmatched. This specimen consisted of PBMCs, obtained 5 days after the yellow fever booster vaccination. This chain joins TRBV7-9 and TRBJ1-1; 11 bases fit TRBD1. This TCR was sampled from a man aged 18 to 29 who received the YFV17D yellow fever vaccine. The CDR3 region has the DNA TGTGCCAGCAGCCCAGGACAGGGGGCTTTTTTCACTGAAGCTTTCTTT. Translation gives CASSPGQGAFFTEAFF.